This T cell receptor beta chain was documented in a study of neurological immune-mediated disorders. The CDR3 totals 15 residues. The V segment lost 0 bases and the J segment 5 bases; nucleotides outside the gene matches: 5. The V gene's germline CDR1 is LGHNA and CDR2 YNFKEQ. TCRdb reanalysed the 5' RACE reads using MiXCR and keeps one entry per CDR3 protein. The table includes around 16,000 distinct CDR3 sequences, roughly 9% detected once. Study outcomes and limitations: Subjects shared no identical expanded-clone CDR3 amino acid sequences, suggesting private TCR-beta repertoires in all groups.

About this clonotype: Its antigen is unknown.

The study built sorted libraries from around 940,000 CD4+ or CD8+ T cells. The chain uses TRBV4-2 and TRBJ2-7; 9 positions match TRBD2. The sample was CD8+ T cells from blood. This clonotype originated in a man between 50 and 59 years old in good health. The CDR3 is CASSQEAGGPNEQYF. The DNA for the CDR3 is TGTGCCAGCAGCCAAGAGGCGGGAGGGCCAAACGAGCAGTACTTC.